This T cell receptor (beta chain) comes out of a study of T cell responses to AZD1222 COVID-19 vaccine. Study as a whole: The analysis combined second doses at about 4 or about 12 weeks.

The protocol was immunoSEQ multiplex PCR, while the TCRdb copy is restricted to in-frame clones and leaves out a portion. The sample includes 150,000 or so clones, about 90% of them seen just once. About this clone: Its target is unknown.

CDR1 is LNHDA and CDR2 is SQIVND in the germline V gene (reference sequence). The CDR3 is 14 amino acids. V was pared by 4 bases and J by 5 bases, with 6 bases of the junction left unmatched. Study results and limitations: Baseline seropositives among AZD1222 recipients totaled only six. Dominant at 160-218 and 743-854, vaccine-associated CD4 TCRs also spanned spike. Repertoires were obtained solely post-peak T cell response.

The TCR comes from an adult in good health. The chain employs TRBV19 and TRBJ1-2; 8 bases match TRBD1. The input for sequencing was peripheral blood, taken on day 0 of AZD1222 vaccination. The CDR3 loop reads CASSTYGTGYGYTF. DNA of the CDR3: TGTGCCAGTAGTACTTACGGGACAGGTTATGGCTACACCTTC.